These T cell receptor beta chains were read from a single sample in a study of T cell repertoires in cytomegalovirus infection. These TCRs' antigens remain unknown. A single record per CDR3 protein comes from TCRdb applying MiXCR to the reads. The repertoire holds roughly 110,000 distinct CDR3 sequences, with about 9.5% as singletons. Sequences were obtained from PBMCs, sequenced either directly or after in vitro stimulation (not recorded which). All receptors come from a human donor in good health (CMV status not recorded). Some clones in this sample may be carry-over from other donors' samples. The CDR3 runs from the conserved cysteine through the conserved F or W. The order of the fields is J gene, clone size, D gene, V gene, CDR3 length, CDR3 DNA, CDR3 protein. The D gene is left open where the match is weak. Only part of the rows carry a size: once, few, many, or a class if the clone is expanded.

>TRBJ1-3|many|TRBD1|TRBV7-2|15
TGTGCCAGCAGCGCGGGACAGGCCTCCGGAAACACCATATATTTT
CASSAGQASGNTIYF
>TRBJ2-2|many|NA|TRBV11-3|16
TGTGCCAGCAGCCCGTTTGCCGGGATGAACACCGGGGAGCTGTTTTTT
CASSPFAGMNTGELFF
>TRBJ2-1|NA|TRBD2|TRBV12-3/TRBV12-4|16
TGTGCCAGCAGCCATTTAGCGGGAGGCAGTGGGAATGAGCAGTTCTTC
CASSHLAGGSGNEQFF
>TRBJ1-1|few|TRBD1|TRBV5-1|13
TGCGCCAGCAGGGTACAGGGGGGCACTGAAGCTTTCTTT
CASRVQGGTEAFF
>TRBJ1-1|many|NA|TRBV7-9|12
TGTGCCAGCAGCTTACCCGGGACTGAAGCTTTCTTT
CASSLPGTEAFF
>TRBJ1-5|NA|NA|TRBV6-5|13
TGTGCCAGCAGATACAATAGCAATCAGCCCCAGCATTTT
CASRYNSNQPQHF
>TRBJ2-5|many|NA|TRBV7-9|11
TGTGCCAGCCGACTCGAGGAGACCCAGTACTTC
CASRLEETQYF
>TRBJ2-4|NA|NA|TRBV14|14
TGTGCCAGCAGCGCTAGGGTCGGCAAAAACATTCAGTACTTC
CASSARVGKNIQYF
>TRBJ2-1|many|NA|TRBV7-2|14
TGTGCCAGCAGCTCCTCTTGGGCGGCGAATGAGCAGTTCTTC
CASSSSWAANEQFF
>TRBJ1-1|NA|NA|TRBV5-4|14
TGTGCCAGCAGCCCCTTGCGGGGGGGCGCTGAAGCTTTCTTT
CASSPLRGGAEAFF
>TRBJ2-3|many|TRBD1|TRBV27|18
TGTGCCAGCAGTTTACAATTCTCGACAGGGAGTAACGCAGATACGCAGTATTTT
CASSLQFSTGSNADTQYF
>TRBJ1-6|few|NA|TRBV7-6|15
TGTGCCAGCAGCTTAGCGGGACCGAACAATTCACCCCTCCACTTT
CASSLAGPNNSPLHF
>TRBJ2-3|many|TRBD2|TRBV7-2|15
TGTGCCAGCAGCTTAGCCGGGAGGGCCACAGATACGCAGTATTTT
CASSLAGRATDTQYF
>TRBJ1-5|few|NA|TRBV15|12
TGTGCCACAAGGGGAGGTTTGTCGCCCCAGCATTTT
CATRGGLSPQHF
>TRBJ1-2|few|NA|TRBV14|14
TGTGCCAGCAGCCCGTTTAGCCTGGGTTATGGCTACACCTTC
CASSPFSLGYGYTF
>TRBJ1-4|many|TRBD1|TRBV7-9|15
TGTGCCAGCAGCTACGGGACAGGGGGGAGCGAAAAACTGTTTTTT
CASSYGTGGSEKLFF
>TRBJ1-3|few|TRBD1|TRBV6-6|15
TGTGCCAGCAGGAACACGGGACAGGGAGGGAACACCATATATTTT
CASRNTGQGGNTIYF
>TRBJ1-1|NA|NA|TRBV12-3/TRBV12-4|14
TGTGCCAGCAGTTTTGGGGGCTTGAACACTGAAGCTTTCTTT
CASSFGGLNTEAFF
>TRBJ1-2|NA|TRBD1|TRBV27|14
TGTGCCAGCAGACCACAGGGGGCGAACTATGGCTACACCTTC
CASRPQGANYGYTF
>TRBJ2-7|few|TRBD2|TRBV4-1|15
TGCGCCAGCAGCCAAGTACTAGCGGGATTTAACGAGCAGTACTTC
CASSQVLAGFNEQYF
>TRBJ2-5|many|NA|TRBV20-1|13
TGCAGTGCTTTTAGACGGTCAACAGAGACCCAGTACTTC
CSAFRRSTETQYF
>TRBJ2-1|many|NA|TRBV20-1|13
TGCAGTGCTAGACCTGTTCAAGGCACTGAGCAGTTCTTC
CSARPVQGTEQFF
>TRBJ1-2|many|NA|TRBV7-9|14
TGTGCCAGCAGCTTAGAGAGCCAGAACGGGGGCTACACCTTC
CASSLESQNGGYTF
>TRBJ1-1|many|NA|TRBV27|15
TGTGCCAGCAGTTCCAGTACAGGGTTGTACACTGAAGCTTTCTTT
CASSSSTGLYTEAFF
>TRBJ2-1|NA|NA|TRBV3-1|15
TGTGCCAGCAGCCAAGCCGGGACGAACATGGATGAGCAGTTCTTC
CASSQAGTNMDEQFF
>TRBJ1-1|NA|TRBD1|TRBV28|16
TGTGCCAGCAGTTTAGGTTCCCAGGGGGCAGTGCCTGAAGCTTTCTTT
CASSLGSQGAVPEAFF
>TRBJ1-2|many|NA|TRBV7-8|13
TGTGCCAGCAGCTTAAGGGGTTTGAGTGGCTACACCTTC
CASSLRGLSGYTF
>TRBJ2-3|many|NA|TRBV7-2|16
TGTGCCAGCAGTATAAGGAGCGCGACCCCCACAGATACGCAGTATTTT
CASSIRSATPTDTQYF
>TRBJ2-3|many|NA|TRBV7-2|13
TGTGCCAGCAGTTCACATGGGTCGGACTCGCAGTATTTT
CASSSHGSDSQYF
>TRBJ2-3|many|NA|TRBV7-2|21
TGTGCCAGCAGCTTAGTCCCTCCTTTGCGGAACCACCCACGAAAGACAGATACGCAGTATTTT
CASSLVPPLRNHPRKTDTQYF
>TRBJ1-2|few|NA|TRBV27|12
TGTGCCAGCAGTCCGAAGCAGGGAGGCTACACCTTC
CASSPKQGGYTF